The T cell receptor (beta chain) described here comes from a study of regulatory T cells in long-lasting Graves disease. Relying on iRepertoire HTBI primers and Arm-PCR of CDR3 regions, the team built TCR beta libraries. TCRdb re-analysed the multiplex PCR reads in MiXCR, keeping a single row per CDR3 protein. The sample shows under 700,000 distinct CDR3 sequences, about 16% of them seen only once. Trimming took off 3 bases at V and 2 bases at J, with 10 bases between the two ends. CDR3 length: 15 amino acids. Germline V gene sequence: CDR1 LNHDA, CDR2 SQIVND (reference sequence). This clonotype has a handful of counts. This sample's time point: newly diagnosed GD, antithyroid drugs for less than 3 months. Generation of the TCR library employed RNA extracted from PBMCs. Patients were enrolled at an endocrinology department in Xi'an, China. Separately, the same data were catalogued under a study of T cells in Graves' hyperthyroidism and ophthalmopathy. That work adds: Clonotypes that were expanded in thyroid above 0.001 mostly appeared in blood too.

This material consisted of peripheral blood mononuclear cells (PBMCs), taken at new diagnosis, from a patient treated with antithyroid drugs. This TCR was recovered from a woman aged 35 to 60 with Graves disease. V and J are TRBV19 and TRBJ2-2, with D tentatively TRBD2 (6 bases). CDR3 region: CASSIRGINTGELFF. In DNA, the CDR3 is TGTGCCAGTAGTATCCGCGGGATAAACACCGGGGAGCTGTTTTTT.